The 21 T cell receptor beta chains reported below all come from one sample, sequenced in a study of cytomegalovirus exposure and HLA in healthy donors. The primer mix had 60 Vbeta and 13 Jbeta primers. Sequencing used immunoSEQ multiplex PCR; TCRdb keeps in-frame clones, though not all of them. The data contain roughly 150,000 clones, around 79% of them singletons. Material: PBMCs. These receptors came from a man aged 25-45 years in good health and CMV-seropositive.

The CDR3 region has the DNA TGCGCCAGCAGCTTCTTAGAGGGCCCCTACAATGAGCAGTTCTTC. Amino acid sequence: CASSFLEGPYNEQFF. The chain recombines TRBV5-1 with TRBJ2-1, with TRBD2 as a possible D gene (5 bases). Deletions cut 2 bases from V and 2 bases from J, with 11 bases between. Germline loops: CDR1 SGHRS, CDR2 YFSETQ. The CDR3 contains 15 residues.

CDR3 region: CASSRDRVEQPQHF. The CDR3 nucleotides read TGTGCCAGCAGCAGGGACAGGGTGGAACAGCCCCAGCATTTT. The chain employs TRBV7-9 and TRBJ1-5, with 9 bases aligning to TRBD1. Losses at the gene ends were 5 bases for V and 7 bases for J; bases not matched to a gene: 6. The CDR3 has 14 residues. Germline V gene lookup returns CDR1 SEHNR and CDR2 FQNEAQ (reference sequence).

The genes are TRBV9 and TRBJ2-7; TRBD1 aligns across 8 bases. CDR1 is SGDLS and CDR2 is YYNGEE in the germline V gene. The CDR3 length is 14 residues. V trimming: 4 bases; J trimming: 4 bases; junction bases outside the gene matches: 7. DNA for the CDR3: TGTGCCAGCAGCTCAGGGGGCAGTAATTACGAGCAGTACTTC. Translation gives CASSSGGSNYEQYF.

The V gene is TRBV6-5, the J gene TRBJ2-3, with D possibly TRBD2 on 5 matching bases. Trimming left V 0 bases short and J 5 bases short, with 15 bases between. This CDR3 has 16 residues. The germline gives CDR1 MNHEY, CDR2 SVGAGI. The CDR3: CASSYSLLGNRDTQYF. The CDR3 nucleotides are TGTGCCAGCAGTTACTCGCTACTAGGAAATAGAGATACGCAGTATTTT.

A few counts support this clone. J is TRBJ1-6 and V is TRBV9; 7 bases line up with TRBD1. This CDR3 is 15 amino acids long. Per germline, CDR1 SGDLS and CDR2 YYNGEE. The junction had 10 bases not matched to a gene; V was cut back by 4 bases and J by 9 bases. This CDR3 reads CASSPTDRVGSPLHF. The CDR3 bases are TGTGCCAGCAGCCCCACCGACAGGGTGGGTTCACCCCTCCACTTT.

The chain joins TRBV29-1 to TRBJ2-6; a possible D gene is TRBD2 (6 bases). CDR3 length equals 13 residues. The V end lost 5 bases, the J end lost 1 base, and 6 bases lay between the germline ends. Per the germline V gene, CDR1 is SQVTM and CDR2 is ANQGSEA. The CDR3 DNA sequence: TGCAGCGTTCGGGGGTCTGGGGCCAACGTCCTGACTTTC. Its translation: CSVRGSGANVLTF.

The J gene is TRBJ2-7, the V gene TRBV11-2; a weak D match, TRBD2 (7 bases). The ends were cut back, 5 bases at V and 4 bases at J, with 18 bases in the middle. The CDR3 spans 15 residues. Germline CDR1 SGHAT, CDR2 FQNNGV. CDR3 residues: CASSQGLAEVYEQYF. The CDR3, as DNA: TGTGCCAGCAGCCAGGGGCTAGCGGAGGTGTACGAGCAGTACTTC.

Note on this clone: An end of the junction differs from the germline gene, which may be a read error. The chain combines TRBV6-6 with TRBJ1-5; TRBD1 agrees at 8 bases. The CDR3 spans 11 residues. Germline V gene sequence: CDR1 MNHNY, CDR2 SVGAGI (reference sequence). The CDR3 is CASSRGQGGDF. DNA for the CDR3: TGTGCCAGCAGTCGTGGACAGGGTGGGGATTTT.

The chain combines TRBV10-3 with TRBJ2-5; D is perhaps TRBD2 (6 bases). The J call may be mistaken, given a closer DNA end match to TRBJ2-7. This CDR3 has 12 residues. Germline V lookup: CDR1 ENHRY, CDR2 SYGVKD. CDR3 sequence: CAISAGSPEQYF. DNA of the CDR3: TGTGCCATCAGCGCCGGGAGTCCCGAGCAGTACTTC.

The chain couples TRBV23-1 to TRBJ2-5; 9 bases agree with TRBD1. TRBV23-1 is identified as an open reading frame with a role that is uncertain. The V gene end was trimmed by 8 bases and the J gene end by 2 bases; junction bases not matched to a gene: 12. The CDR3 contains 16 residues. This CDR3 reads CASFGGQGQGQETQYF. The CDR3 bases are TGCGCCAGCTTCGGGGGACAGGGCCAGGGACAAGAGACCCAGTACTTC.

V is TRBV7-8 and J is TRBJ2-1, with TRBD2 as a possible D gene (7 bases). With 4 bases removed from V and 0 bases from J, the gap between germline ends came to 16 bases. Germline lookup yields CDR1 SGHVS and CDR2 FQNEAQ. The CDR3 sequence is 17 residues long. The CDR3 bases are TGTGCCAGCAGCTCCCTGGGGGGCGGGGGCTCCTACAATGAGCAGTTCTTC. Translating gives CASSSLGGGGSYNEQFF. Variable domain in full (rest from reference TRBV7-8 and TRBJ2-1): GAGVSQSPRYKVAKRGQDVALRCDPISGHVSLFWYQQALGQGPEFLTYFQNEAQLDKSGLPSDRFFAERPEGSVSTLKIQRTQQEDSAVYLCASSSLGGGGSYNEQFFGPGTRLTVL.

V usage is TRBV5-1 and J usage is TRBJ2-2; TRBD2 matches at 9 bases. The V segment lost 4 bases and the J segment 4 bases; nucleotides outside the gene matches: 5. Germline V lookup: CDR1 SGHRS, CDR2 YFSETQ. CDR3 length equals 15 residues. The CDR3 protein is CASSGGLATTGELFF. DNA for the CDR3: TGCGCCAGCAGCGGCGGACTAGCGACCACCGGGGAGCTGTTTTTT.

The CDR3 DNA is TGCAGCGCCGTTGGACAGGGAATAGTGTATGCTTTCTTT. This translates into CSAVGQGIVYAFF. The chain couples TRBV29-1 to TRBJ1-1, with 8 bases aligning to TRBD1. The length of the CDR3 is 13 residues. Germline assignment: CDR1 SQVTM and CDR2 ANQGSEA. With 7 bases clipped from V and 11 bases from J, the junction kept 15 bases outside the gene matches.

The V and J genes are TRBV27 and TRBJ1-3, with 8 bases matching TRBD1. This CDR3 is 16 amino acids long. V was pared by 6 bases and J by 2 bases, with 9 bases of the junction left unmatched. Looked up from germline, CDR1 is MNHEY and CDR2 is SMNVEV (reference sequence). CDR3 DNA: TGTGCCAGCAGCCGAACCGGACAGGGAACTGGAAACACCATATATTTT. It translates to CASSRTGQGTGNTIYF.

The chain carries TRBV5-1 and TRBJ2-5; 7 bases align to TRBD2. Germline values: CDR1 SGHRS, CDR2 YFSETQ. V lost 5 bases, J lost 1 base, and 5 bases stayed unmatched. The CDR3 is 14 amino acids. In DNA form, the CDR3 reads TGCGCCAGCAGTCTACTAGCGACCCAAGAGACCCAGTACTTC. As protein: CASSLLATQETQYF.

This chain uses TRBV11-2 with TRBJ1-5; maybe TRBD1 (6 bases). The CDR3 runs to 15 residues. The V gene lost 1 base and the J gene lost 3 bases, with 10 bases spanning the gap. Germline V gene lookup returns CDR1 SGHAT and CDR2 FQNNGV. The CDR3 DNA sequence: TGTGCCAGCAGCTTAGGGCACAGGGACAATCAGCCCCAGCATTTT. It encodes CASSLGHRDNQPQHF.

There are a few counts of this clone. This chain links TRBV6-5 with TRBJ1-1, with D maybe TRBD1 (5 bases). The CDR3 has 12 amino acids. Germline-derived CDR1 and CDR2 are MNHEY and SVGAGI. Trimming pared 0 bases from V and 11 bases from J, leaving 10 bases between. CDR3 bases: TGTGCCAGCAGTTACTCGAAACAGGAGGCTTTCTTT. Its translation: CASSYSKQEAFF.

A single count supports this clone. One end of the junction does not line up with germline, which may come from a read error. The rearrangement joins TRBV7-9 to TRBJ1-1; TRBD1 agrees at 9 bases. From germline, CDR1 is SEHNR and CDR2 FQNEAQ (reference sequence). This CDR3 is built from 14 residues. CDR3 sequence (DNA): TGTTCCAGCAGCTCGGGACAGGGAGAAACTGAAGCTTTCTTT. Translation: CSSSSGQGETEAFF.

This clone was picked up one time. This chain links TRBV30 with TRBJ1-2; D unclear. V gave up 6 bases and J gave up 5 bases, with 16 bases separating them. The CDR3 totals 13 residues. Per the germline V gene, CDR1 is GTSNPN and CDR2 is SVGIG (reference sequence). The CDR3 sequence: CACQTDGGYGYTF. DNA of the CDR3: TGTGCCTGCCAAACCGACGGAGGATATGGCTACACCTTC.

The chain employs TRBV2 and TRBJ1-4; D gene uncertain. This CDR3 has 12 residues. V was cut by 5 bases and J by 7 bases, with 8 bases left in between. CDR1 SNHLY and CDR2 FYNNEI come from the germline V gene. CDR3 amino acids: CASSPLGEKLFF. DNA for the CDR3: TGTGCCAGCAGTCCCCTAGGTGAAAAACTGTTTTTT.

V gene TRBV4-1 combines with J gene TRBJ2-5, with 7 bases lining up with TRBD2. Germline CDR1 reads MGHRA; CDR2 reads YSYEKL. The CDR3 loop spans 15 amino acids. The junction had 10 bases not matched to a gene; V was cut back by 2 bases and J by 7 bases. The CDR3 sequence: CASSQTTSGVGTQYF. DNA of the CDR3: TGCGCCAGCAGCCAAACCACGAGCGGGGTAGGGACCCAGTACTTC.